Below, 5 T cell receptor beta chains from the same sample are listed, as sequenced in a study of CXCR3-negative and CXCR3-positive naive CD8 T cells. All TRB cDNA libraries came from 5' RACE performed with UMI labels. TCRdb re-called the 5' RACE reads; one entry per CDR3 protein, DNA not given. The sample has under 7,500 distinct CDR3 sequences. Sequenced: naive CXCR3- CD8+ T cells from blood. Subset here: CD45RO-CCR7+CD27+CD95- naive CD8+ T cells lacking CXCR3 (TNR3-). The source of these receptors is a human donor in good health. Some clones in this sample may be carry-over from other donors' samples.

Judged by frequency, this clonotype is medium-sized. The chain links TRBV10-3 to TRBJ2-1; no DNA is available, so the TRBD1 call from TCRdb remains unchecked. The CDR3 is 15 amino acids. CDR1 and CDR2 from the germline V gene are ENHRY and SYGVKD. The CDR3 loop reads CAISNRDRGLDEQFF.

The rearrangement joins TRBV6-1 to TRBJ2-2. CDR1 is MNHNS, CDR2 SASEGT, per germline. The CDR3 is made up of 15 amino acids. The chain's CDR3 is CASSERVDYTGELFF.

The genes are TRBV29-1 and TRBJ2-3; the TCRdb call, TRBD2, lacks DNA for checking. This CDR3 has 17 amino acids. Germline lookup yields CDR1 SQVTM and CDR2 ANQGSEA. The CDR3 sequence: CSVAGTSGLGGTDTQYF.

The rearrangement links TRBV6-6 to TRBJ2-3; the D call from TCRdb, TRBD1, cannot be confirmed without DNA. Germline values: CDR1 MNHNY, CDR2 SVGAGI (reference sequence). The CDR3 is 16 amino acids. CDR3 protein: CASSYSPRDPADTQYF.

According to its frequency, this clonotype is medium-sized. The gene calls are TRBV7-2 and TRBJ2-1. Germline values: CDR1 SGHTA, CDR2 FQGNSA. This CDR3 comprises 13 residues. The CDR3 loop is CASSQAGNNEQFF.